These 29 T cell receptor beta chains were all obtained from the same sample, sequenced in a study of T cell responses to AZD1222 COVID-19 vaccine. The method was immunoSEQ multiplex PCR; TCRdb's version includes in-frame clones alone and lacks a portion of them. Of approximately 120,000 clones listed, around 85% were seen once; the top ten hold about 4.3%. The sequences come from peripheral blood, collected 28 days after the second AZD1222 dose. Receptor source: an adult who received the AZD1222 COVID-19 vaccine.

The chain recombines TRBV18 with TRBJ1-4; D not resolved. The CDR3 runs to 12 residues. From germline, CDR1 is KGHSH and CDR2 LQKENI. V lost 4 bases and J 3 bases, leaving 3 bases between the germline ends. The CDR3 coding sequence is TGTGCCAGCTCACTACCTAATGAAAAACTGTTTTTT. It codes for CASSLPNEKLFF.

The rearrangement uses TRBV6-5 and TRBJ1-1; the D is unclear. CDR3 length: 16 amino acids. Trimming removed 0 bases at V and 0 bases at J, with 11 bases between. CDR1 and CDR2 from the germline V gene are MNHEY and SVGAGI. CDR3 protein: CASSYSIRPMNTEAFF. Here the CDR3 DNA reads TGTGCCAGCAGTTACTCGATACGACCTATGAACACTGAAGCTTTCTTT.

The J gene is TRBJ1-6, the V gene TRBV5-1, with D maybe TRBD1 (5 bases). The germline CDR1 and CDR2 sequences are SGHRS and YFSETQ. V dropped 0 bases and J dropped 6 bases, with 13 bases sitting between them. The CDR3 consists of 16 residues. The CDR3 DNA reads as TGCGCCAGCAGCTTGGATGGAGGGAGGGGTAATTCACCCCTCCACTTT. Protein product: CASSLDGGRGNSPLHF. Using reference TRBV5-1 and TRBJ1-6 for the parts outside the CDR3, the full variable domain is KAGVTQTPRYLIKTRGQQVTLSCSPISGHRSVSWYQQTPGQGLQFLFEYFSETQRNKGNFPGRFSGRQFSNSRSEMNVSTLELGDSALYLCASSLDGGRGNSPLHFGNGTRLTVT.

The chain recombines TRBV5-1 with TRBJ1-4, with unresolved D. The CDR3 covers 14 residues. CDR1 and CDR2 from the germline V gene are SGHRS and YFSETQ. V lost 0 bases and J 8 bases, leaving 11 bases between the germline ends. The CDR3 region has the DNA TGCGCCAGCAGCTTGGTAGGATCCGAGGAAAAACTGTTTTTT. Translated, it gives CASSLVGSEEKLFF.

V usage is TRBV5-6 and J usage is TRBJ2-3, with TRBD2 identical over 11 bases. The CDR3 consists of 18 residues. Germline lookup yields CDR1 SGHDT and CDR2 YYEEEE. The trim removed 4 bases at V and 3 bases at J, leaving 13 bases unmatched. The CDR3 protein is CASSIPPPASGGTDTQYF. CDR3 nucleotide sequence: TGTGCCAGCAGCATACCACCCCCAGCTAGCGGGGGGACAGATACGCAGTATTTT.

The chain carries TRBV7-2 and TRBJ1-6; tentative D call: TRBD1 (5 bases). The ends were cut back, 2 bases at V and 10 bases at J, with 15 bases in the middle. From germline, CDR1 is SGHTA and CDR2 FQGNSA. This CDR3 contains 15 residues. The chain's CDR3 is CASSLLRQGGSPLHF. The CDR3 DNA reads TGTGCCAGCAGCTTACTACGGCAGGGAGGCTCACCCCTCCACTTT.

By sample share, this clone is medium-sized. CDR3 protein: CATSRDVHTGELFF. CDR3 bases: TGTGCCACCAGCAGAGATGTCCACACCGGGGAGCTGTTTTTT. The chain couples TRBV15 to TRBJ2-2, with D unresolved. There are 14 residues in the CDR3. The V end lost 0 bases, the J end lost 3 bases, and 5 bases lay between the germline ends. Germline V gives CDR1 LNHNV, CDR2 YYDKDF (reference sequence).

The chain uses TRBV7-9 and TRBJ1-1, with D uncertain. Per germline, CDR1 SEHNR and CDR2 FQNEAQ (reference sequence). This CDR3 spans 13 amino acids. V lost 0 bases, J lost 6 bases, and 8 bases lay in between. DNA for the CDR3: TGTGCCAGCAGCTTAGCCCCGAGGTCTGAAGCTTTCTTT. This sequence encodes CASSLAPRSEAFF.

V is TRBV3-1 (or the pseudogene TRBV3-2) and J is TRBJ1-3; 8 nucleotides match TRBD1. Germline-derived CDR1 and CDR2 are LGHDT and YNNKEL (reference sequence). CDR3 size: 16 residues. Trimming cost V 3 bases and J 4 bases; bases outside gene matches: 8. Here the CDR3 reads CASSHSQGAGGNTIYF. For the CDR3, the DNA is TGTGCCAGCAGCCATTCCCAGGGGGCGGGCGGAAACACCATATATTTT.

CDR3 DNA: TGTGCCAGCAGCCAGCTAGCGGGCCAAGAGACCCAGTACTTC. This encodes CASSQLAGQETQYF. V usage is TRBV3-1 (or the pseudogene TRBV3-2) and J usage is TRBJ2-5, with 8 bases identical to TRBD2. V trimming: 3 bases; J trimming: 1 base; junction bases outside the gene matches: 1. The germline V gene encodes CDR1 LGHDT and CDR2 YNNKEL (reference sequence). CDR3 size: 14 residues.

This chain links TRBV7-8 with TRBJ2-3, with D tentatively TRBD1 (6 bases). The CDR3 spans 16 residues. From germline, CDR1 is SGHVS and CDR2 FQNEAQ. Trimming left V 5 bases short and J 0 bases short, with 15 bases between. CDR3 coding DNA: TGTGCCAGCAGCGCCCTTGGGGGCGAAAGCACAGATACGCAGTATTTT. This translates into CASSALGGESTDTQYF.

This chain connects TRBV10-3 to TRBJ1-4; D remains unclear. Trimming shortened V by 7 bases and J by 4 bases, and 16 bases separated the two germline ends. The CDR3 length is 15 residues. From germline, CDR1 is ENHRY and CDR2 SYGVKD. In DNA form, the CDR3 reads TGTGCCATCAAAGGTGGCGGACTGGGTAATGAAAAACTGTTTTTT. The encoded protein is CAIKGGGLGNEKLFF.

The chain combines TRBV18 with TRBJ1-4; D might be TRBD1 (6 bases). V was shortened by 0 bases and J by 10 bases, with 24 bases between the two germline ends. CDR1 is KGHSH, CDR2 LQKENI, per germline. The CDR3 has 18 residues. The CDR3 reads CASSPPGSGESNYRKLFF. CDR3 DNA: TGTGCCAGCTCACCACCGGGGTCAGGGGAGTCAAATTATCGAAAACTGTTTTTT.

The V call is TRBV7-8, the J call TRBJ2-7; 9 bases fit TRBD2. CDR3 size: 16 residues. V was pared by 4 bases and J by 2 bases, with 9 bases of the junction left unmatched. Per the germline V gene, CDR1 is SGHVS and CDR2 is FQNEAQ. CDR3 in amino acids: CASSWGVASGTYEQYF. The CDR3 region has the DNA TGTGCCAGCAGCTGGGGTGTAGCTAGCGGGACCTACGAGCAGTACTTC.

The rearrangement joins TRBV4-1 to TRBJ1-5; 7 nucleotides match TRBD1. The V gene end was trimmed by 5 bases and the J gene end by 4 bases; junction bases not matched to a gene: 8. Germline V lookup: CDR1 MGHRA, CDR2 YSYEKL. The CDR3 has 15 residues. CDR3 sequence reads: CASSAREGANQPQHF. The CDR3 DNA reads TGCGCCAGCAGCGCCCGAGAGGGGGCAAATCAGCCCCAGCATTTT.

This chain uses TRBV5-4 with TRBJ2-7; TRBD1 is a possible D gene (5 bases). The germline CDR1 and CDR2 sequences are SGHNT and YYREEE (reference sequence). This CDR3 is built from 14 residues. Trimming stripped 7 bases from V and 1 base from J, with 15 bases between. The CDR3 loop is CASSPSPGSYEQYF. CDR3 DNA sequence: TGTGCCAGCTCCCCTTCGCCAGGGTCCTACGAGCAGTACTTC. Full variable domain (missing parts from reference TRBV5-4 and TRBJ2-7): ETGVTQSPTHLIKTRGQQVTLRCSSQSGHNTVSWYQQALGQGPQFIFQYYREEENGRGNFPPRFSGLQFPNYSSELNVNALELDDSALYLCASSPSPGSYEQYFGPGTRLTVT.

CDR3 DNA sequence: TGTGCCAGCAGCTTAGCTCGGCAGCTCTATGGCTACACCTTC. Encoded protein: CASSLARQLYGYTF. The chain carries TRBV7-9 and TRBJ1-2; D remains ambiguous. This CDR3 has 14 residues. V was pared by 0 bases and J by 4 bases, with 9 bases between. Germline-derived CDR1 and CDR2 are SEHNR and FQNEAQ (reference sequence).

The chain employs TRBV2 and TRBJ1-2, with D possibly being TRBD1 (6 bases). There are 14 residues in the CDR3. Germline loops: CDR1 SNHLY, CDR2 FYNNEI. Trimming cost V 5 bases and J 0 bases, with 10 bases left between them. CDR3 DNA sequence: TGTGCCAGCAGTTTACAGGGCCCTAACTATGGCTACACCTTC. Residues: CASSLQGPNYGYTF.

The chain has TRBV2 and TRBJ1-2, with D perhaps TRBD1 (5 bases). Germline CDR1 SNHLY, CDR2 FYNNEI. There are 12 residues in the CDR3. The V end was cut by 4 bases, the J end by 8 bases, with 11 bases between. The CDR3 DNA is TGTGCCAGCAGTGTGGGGCCCTGGGGCTACACCTTC. Its translation is CASSVGPWGYTF. The entire variable domain, with the rest obtained from reference TRBV2 and TRBJ1-2, is as follows: EPEVTQTPSHQVTQMGQEVILRCVPISNHLYFYWYRQILGQKVEFLVSFYNNEISEKSEIFDDQFSVERPDGSNFTLKIRSTKLEDSAMYFCASSVGPWGYTFGSGTRLTVV.

This clone was picked up a small number of times. The chain combines TRBV11-2 with TRBJ2-3, with 15 bases lining up with TRBD2. Germline V gene sequence: CDR1 SGHAT, CDR2 FQNNGV. The length of the CDR3 is 18 residues. The trim removed 3 bases at V and 1 base at J, leaving 5 bases unmatched. In DNA, the CDR3 is TGTGCCAGCAGCTTGGGACTAGCGGGGGGCCGACGCACAGATACGCAGTATTTT. This codes for CASSLGLAGGRRTDTQYF.

This clone has a single count. The chain links TRBV11-3 to TRBJ2-1, with 8 bases that match TRBD2. Looked up from germline, CDR1 is SGHNT and CDR2 is YENEEA. This CDR3 region has 15 residues. The V and J ends lost 3 bases and 4 bases, in that order; junction bases with no gene match: 5. CDR3 sequence reads: CASSLHSGDYNEQFF. The CDR3 bases are TGTGCCAGCAGCTTGCATAGCGGGGATTACAATGAGCAGTTCTTC. Full variable domain (missing parts from reference TRBV11-3 and TRBJ2-1): EAGVVQSPRYKIIEKKQPVAFWCNPISGHNTLYWYLQNLGQGPELLIRYENEEAVDDSQLPKDRFSAERLKGVDSTLKIQPAELGDSAVYLCASSLHSGDYNEQFFGPGTRLTVL.

The V call is TRBV7-8, the J call TRBJ1-3; D perhaps matches TRBD1 (5 bases). CDR1 and CDR2 from the germline V gene are SGHVS and FQNEAQ. The CDR3 sequence is 14 residues long. The V end was cut by 4 bases, the J end by 0 bases, with 7 bases between. This CDR3 is CASSSTDSGNTIYF. The CDR3 DNA follows: TGTGCCAGCAGCTCGACAGACTCTGGAAACACCATATATTTT.

This chain uses TRBV5-1 with TRBJ1-4; 10 bases line up with TRBD1. V shed 4 bases and J 8 bases; nucleotides not matched to a gene: 8. Germline CDR1 is SGHRS and CDR2 is YFSETQ. The CDR3 extends over 15 amino acids. For the CDR3, the DNA is TGCGCCAGCAGCCCGACAGGGGGCGTGGGGGAAAAACTGTTTTTT. Translation gives CASSPTGGVGEKLFF.

The chain employs TRBV7-3 and TRBJ1-6; 8 bases are shared with TRBD1. This CDR3 contains 14 residues. Germline V gives CDR1 SGHTA, CDR2 FQGTGA. With 5 bases clipped from V and 9 bases from J, the junction kept 6 bases outside the gene matches. The CDR3 reads CASSPGQGGSPLHF. The CDR3 DNA reads TGTGCCAGCAGCCCCGGACAGGGTGGTTCACCCCTCCACTTT.

The V gene is TRBV6-5, the J gene TRBJ1-2, with TRBD1 matching over 10 bases. Germline V gene sequence: CDR1 MNHEY, CDR2 SVGAGI. The CDR3 covers 15 residues. Unmatched junction bases numbered 7, after V lost 7 bases and J lost 2 bases. The CDR3 nucleotides read TGTGCCAGCACCCCCAGACAGGGGGCGAACTATGGCTACACCTTC. Translated, it gives CASTPRQGANYGYTF.

The J gene is TRBJ1-1, the V gene TRBV2, with no clear D. The ends were cut back, 7 bases at V and 1 base at J, with 13 bases in the middle. CDR3 length equals 14 residues. Germline V gene lookup returns CDR1 SNHLY and CDR2 FYNNEI. The CDR3 DNA follows: TGTGCCAGCAAGAGACAATTGTCGAACACTGAAGCTTTCTTT. It yields the protein CASKRQLSNTEAFF.

This chain links TRBV18 with TRBJ1-1; unclear D gene. Germline V lookup: CDR1 KGHSH, CDR2 LQKENI. V was trimmed by 2 bases and J by 0 bases, leaving 10 bases between them. The CDR3 extends over 15 amino acids. CDR3 coding DNA: TGTGCCAGCTCACCAGGTGGTGGGTTGAACACTGAAGCTTTCTTT. It encodes CASSPGGGLNTEAFF.

CDR3: CASSLASREKLFF. The CDR3 region has the DNA TGTGCCAGCAGCTTGGCGTCACGGGAAAAACTGTTTTTT. The genes are TRBV5-6 and TRBJ1-4; D ambiguous. The V end was cut by 0 bases, the J end by 8 bases, with 8 bases between. The CDR3 runs to 13 residues. Looked up from germline, CDR1 is SGHDT and CDR2 is YYEEEE.

This chain connects TRBV4-1 to TRBJ1-2; D gene uncertain. Germline values: CDR1 MGHRA, CDR2 YSYEKL. The germline V and J ends were trimmed by 4 bases and 1 base, with 13 bases remaining between them. The CDR3 has 15 residues. CDR3 region: CASSRRTEGNYGYTF. Here the CDR3 DNA reads TGCGCCAGCAGCCGTAGGACGGAAGGTAACTATGGCTACACCTTC.